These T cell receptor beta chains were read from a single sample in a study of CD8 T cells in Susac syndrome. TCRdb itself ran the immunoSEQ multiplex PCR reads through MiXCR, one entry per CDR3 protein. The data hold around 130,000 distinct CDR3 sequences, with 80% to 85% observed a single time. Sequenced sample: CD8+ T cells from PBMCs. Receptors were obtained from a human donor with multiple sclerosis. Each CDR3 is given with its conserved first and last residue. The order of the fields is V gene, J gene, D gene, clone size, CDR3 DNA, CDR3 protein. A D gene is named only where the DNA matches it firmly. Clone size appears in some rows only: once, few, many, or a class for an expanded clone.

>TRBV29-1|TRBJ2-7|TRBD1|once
TGCAGCGTCAGCGGGACAGGGTATGGGGTCGAGCAGTACTTC
CSVSGTGYGVEQYF
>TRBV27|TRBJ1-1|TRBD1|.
TGTGCCAGCAGTCTCCTGGGGACAGGGGGAGCTTTCTTT
CASSLLGTGGAFF
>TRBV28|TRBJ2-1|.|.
TGTGCCAGCAGTTTTGCGTTAGGGGCACACAATGAGCAGTTCTTC
CASSFALGAHNEQFF
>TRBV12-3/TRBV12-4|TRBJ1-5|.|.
TGTGCCAGCAGTGCATCGGTAGAAGCCCAGCATTTT
CASSASVEAQHF
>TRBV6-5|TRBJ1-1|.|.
TGTGCCAGCAGTTACTCGGGGACCTACACTGAAGCTTTCTTT
CASSYSGTYTEAFF
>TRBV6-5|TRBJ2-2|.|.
TGTGCCAGCAGTTACTCCTTACAAGGCACCGGGGAGCTGTTTTTT
CASSYSLQGTGELFF
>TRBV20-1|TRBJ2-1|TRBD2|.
TGCAGTGCTACCCGTAAGAGAGGGAGGGCCTCCGGCGAGCAGTTCTTC
CSATRKRGRASGEQFF
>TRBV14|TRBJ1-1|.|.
TGTGCCAGCAGCCAAGAATTCAGGGGCACTGAAGCTTTCTTT
CASSQEFRGTEAFF
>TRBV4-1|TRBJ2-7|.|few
TGCGCCAGCAGCCAATCGGGGAGGACAGTATACGAGCAGTACTTC
CASSQSGRTVYEQYF
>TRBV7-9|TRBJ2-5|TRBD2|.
TGTGCCAGCAGCCCAACTAGCGGGGGGTTCGAGACCCAGTACTTC
CASSPTSGGFETQYF
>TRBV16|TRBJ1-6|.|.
TGTGCCAGCAGCCAATTGAAATCGTTTGTTTCACCCCTCCACTTT
CASSQLKSFVSPLHF
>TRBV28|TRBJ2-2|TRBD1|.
TGTGCCAGCAGCCCAGGGAGCAGGGGGCTGAGGACCGGGGAGCTGTTTTTT
CASSPGSRGLRTGELFF
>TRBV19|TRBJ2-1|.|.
TGTGCCAGTAGTGGGACACTCGGAACCTACAATGAGCAGTTCTTC
CASSGTLGTYNEQFF
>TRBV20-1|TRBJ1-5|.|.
TGCAGTGCTAGAGATATGGAAGGTGGGGCAGCGCCCCAGCATTTT
CSARDMEGGAAPQHF
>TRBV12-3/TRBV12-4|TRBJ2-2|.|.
TGTGCCAGCAGTTTGGGGTATGACGGGGAGCTGTTTTTT
CASSLGYDGELFF
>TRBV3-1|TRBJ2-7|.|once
TGTGCCAGCAGCCAAGCCCGGGACTTTAACGAGCAGTACTTC
CASSQARDFNEQYF
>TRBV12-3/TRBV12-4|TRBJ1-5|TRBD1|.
TGTGCCAGCAGCCTTACCCTGATCGCTACCGGGACAGATTTCCAGCCCCAGCATTTT
CASSLTLIATGTDFQPQHF
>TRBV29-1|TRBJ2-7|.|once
TGCAGCGTTGTTATCCGGGGCGTCGGACCCTACGAGCAGTACTTC
CSVVIRGVGPYEQYF
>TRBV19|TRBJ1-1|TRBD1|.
TGTGCCAGTATTACTCTCCAGGGGGCGATCGATACTGAAGCTTTCTTT
CASITLQGAIDTEAFF
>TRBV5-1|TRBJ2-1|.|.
TGCGCCAGCAGCGGGGGGGCTTTGAATGAGCAGTTCTTC
CASSGGALNEQFF
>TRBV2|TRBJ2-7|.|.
TGTGCCAGCAGTGAGTACCGGGCCTACGAGCAGTACTTC
CASSEYRAYEQYF
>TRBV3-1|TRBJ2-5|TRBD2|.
TGTGCCAGCAGCCAAGAGCGGGAGGGGTACCAAGAGACCCAGTACTTC
CASSQEREGYQETQYF
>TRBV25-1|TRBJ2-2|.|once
TGTGCCAGCAGTGTTGACGGCGAAGGGATTTACACCGGGGAGCTGTTTTTT
CASSVDGEGIYTGELFF
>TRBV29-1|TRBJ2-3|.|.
TGCAGCGCCTTTACTAGTACTGATACGCAGTATTTT
CSAFTSTDTQYF
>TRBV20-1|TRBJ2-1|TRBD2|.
TGCAGTGCTATGGGGCTAGCGGGGGGAGGATTTTACAATGAGCAGTTCTTC
CSAMGLAGGGFYNEQFF
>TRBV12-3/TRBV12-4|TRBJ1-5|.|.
TGTGCCAGCAGTTTTTGGTTTGGGCAGGGATTCAATCAGCCCCAGCATTTT
CASSFWFGQGFNQPQHF
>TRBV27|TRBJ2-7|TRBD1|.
TGTGCCAGCAGTTTTGGGACAGGGGGCATGTACGAGCAGTACTTC
CASSFGTGGMYEQYF
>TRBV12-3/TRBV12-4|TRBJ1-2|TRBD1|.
TGTGCAATTTTTTTAGGACAGGCAAACAACTATGGCTACACCTTC
CAIFLGQANNYGYTF
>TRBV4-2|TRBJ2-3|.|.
TGTGCCAGCAGCCAAGTCCTGGGGGATACGCAGTATTTT
CASSQVLGDTQYF
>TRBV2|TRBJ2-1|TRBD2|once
TGTGCCAGCAGTCTACCGGGACTAGCAAAGAATGAGCAGTTCTTC
CASSLPGLAKNEQFF
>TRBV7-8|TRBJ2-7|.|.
TGTGCCAGCAGCCCCCACGTGGGCAGCTCCTACGAGCAGTACTTC
CASSPHVGSSYEQYF
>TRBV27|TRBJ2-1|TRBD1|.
TGTGCCAGCAGTTTCGCAGGGGGCAGGTACAATGAGCAGTTCTTC
CASSFAGGRYNEQFF
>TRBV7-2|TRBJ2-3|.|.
TGTGCCAGCACCGGCCAACAGGGTTTGGCAGATACGCAGTATTTT
CASTGQQGLADTQYF
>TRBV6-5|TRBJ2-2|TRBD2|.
TGTGCCAGCAGTGACTCCGGGACTAGCGGGAACACCGGGGAGCTGTTTTTT
CASSDSGTSGNTGELFF
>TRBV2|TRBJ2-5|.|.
TGTGCTACGCTGGCGACAATTCAGGGGGGAGAGACCCAGTACTTC
CATLATIQGGETQYF